Each of the 28 T cell receptor beta chains below was sequenced from the same sample in a study of cytomegalovirus exposure and HLA in healthy donors. PCR employed 60 Vbeta and 13 Jbeta primers. Profiling relied on immunoSEQ multiplex PCR, and the TCRdb table lists in-frame clones only, not all of them. The table records approximately 81,000 clones, about 70% of them present only once. Sequenced input: PBMCs. The source is a woman aged 50 to 60 in good health and CMV-seropositive.

The CDR3 DNA follows: TGTGCCAGCAGCGCCCAATACAATGAGCAGTTCTTC. Encoded protein: CASSAQYNEQFF. The V and J genes are TRBV9 and TRBJ2-1, with D unclear. The CDR3 sequence is 12 residues long. With 3 bases removed from V and 4 bases from J, the gap between germline ends came to 5 bases. The germline gives CDR1 SGDLS, CDR2 YYNGEE.

This clone turned up a few times. The V gene is TRBV9, the J gene TRBJ2-7; 9 bases are a match to TRBD2. J lost 0 bases, V lost 2 bases, and 3 bases had no gene match. CDR1 SGDLS and CDR2 YYNGEE come from the germline V gene. The CDR3 sequence is 15 residues long. The CDR3 loop reads CASSVLAGSSYEQYF. The CDR3 DNA reads as TGTGCCAGCAGCGTCCTAGCGGGAAGCTCCTACGAGCAGTACTTC.

The chain couples TRBV2 to TRBJ1-2; 11 nucleotides agree with TRBD1. There are 14 residues in the CDR3. The ends lost 3 bases at V and 7 bases at J; junction bases unmatched: 4. CDR1 and CDR2 (germline): SNHLY, FYNNEI. The CDR3 is CASSDRTGGSGYTF. The CDR3 DNA reads as TGTGCCAGCAGTGACAGGACAGGGGGCTCTGGCTACACCTTC.

The rearrangement links TRBV5-1 to TRBJ2-5; TRBD2 aligns across 9 bases. Germline V gene lookup returns CDR1 SGHRS and CDR2 YFSETQ. The CDR3 is made up of 16 amino acids. The V gene end was trimmed by 0 bases and the J gene end by 5 bases; junction bases not matched to a gene: 8. The CDR3 nucleotides are TGCGCCAGCAGCTTGGGGGTAGCGGGAGTGTTTGAGACCCAGTACTTC. Its protein is CASSLGVAGVFETQYF.

The count of this clone is one. V and J are TRBV28 and TRBJ2-3; a weak D match, TRBD1 (6 bases). CDR1 is MDHEN and CDR2 is SYDVKM in the germline V gene. The CDR3 totals 14 residues. V lost 3 bases and J lost 5, with 12 bases in between. The CDR3 DNA reads TGTGCCAGCAGTTTTCCCCAGGGGAAAGATACGCAGTATTTT. Its translation is CASSFPQGKDTQYF.

The chain carries TRBV11-2 and TRBJ2-3; D uncertain. Trimming pared 0 bases from V and 5 bases from J, leaving 6 bases between. The CDR3 contains 13 residues. Germline loops: CDR1 SGHAT, CDR2 FQNNGV. CDR3 residues: CASSLDQRDTQYF. In nucleotides, the CDR3 is TGTGCCAGCAGCTTAGATCAGCGAGATACGCAGTATTTT. Full variable domain (outside the CDR3, taken from reference TRBV11-2 and TRBJ2-3): EAGVAQSPRYKIIEKRQSVAFWCNPISGHATLYWYQQILGQGPKLLIQFQNNGVVDDSQLPKDRFSAERLKGVDSTLKIQPAKLEDSAVYLCASSLDQRDTQYFGPGTRLTVL.

The chain has TRBV9 and TRBJ2-3; weak D call: TRBD2 (5 bases). Germline V gene data show CDR1 as SGDLS and CDR2 as YYNGEE. The length of the CDR3 is 14 residues. The ends were cut back, 0 bases at V and 6 bases at J, with 11 bases in the middle. For the CDR3, the DNA is TGTGCCAGCAGCGTAGCCCCCGGGGAGGATACGCAGTATTTT. Amino acids: CASSVAPGEDTQYF. Combining the CDR3 with reference TRBV9 and TRBJ2-3 gives the whole variable domain DSGVTQTPKHLITATGQRVTLRCSPRSGDLSVYWYQQSLDQGLQFLIQYYNGEERAKGNILERFSAQQFPDLHSELNLSSLELGDSALYFCASSVAPGEDTQYFGPGTRLTVL.

The rearrangement uses TRBV10-2 and TRBJ2-3; 10 bases are a match to TRBD2. The trim removed 4 bases at V and 5 bases at J, leaving 6 bases unmatched. CDR1 is WSHSY and CDR2 is SAAADI in the germline V gene. This CDR3 contains 15 residues. CDR3 amino acids: CASSVSSGSGDTQYF. CDR3 DNA: TGCGCCAGCAGTGTCTCTAGCGGGAGTGGAGATACGCAGTATTTT.

The chain is built from TRBV15 and TRBJ2-3; 9 bases map to TRBD2. The CDR3 extends over 16 amino acids. From germline, CDR1 is LNHNV and CDR2 YYDKDF (reference sequence). Trimming cost V 0 bases and J 5 bases; bases outside gene matches: 6. The CDR3 DNA follows: TGTGCCACCAGCAGAGATCCAGCGGGAGGAGGAGATACGCAGTATTTT. It encodes CATSRDPAGGGDTQYF.

CDR3 loop: CASSLLAGADTQYF. CDR3 coding DNA: TGCGCCAGCAGCTTGCTAGCGGGAGCAGATACGCAGTATTTT. The rearrangement joins TRBV5-1 to TRBJ2-3; 10 bases match TRBD2. This CDR3 is 14 amino acids long. CDR1 and CDR2 (germline): SGHRS, YFSETQ. V trimming: 1 base; J trimming: 4 bases; junction bases outside the gene matches: 0.

The rearrangement joins TRBV27 to TRBJ2-5; 7 bases are shared with TRBD1. The CDR3 contains 16 residues. Germline CDR1 is MNHEY and CDR2 is SMNVEV (reference sequence). The ends lost 3 bases at V and 2 bases at J; junction bases unmatched: 9. CDR3 sequence: CASSFLGTVKQETQYF. In nucleotides, the CDR3 is TGTGCCAGCAGTTTCCTCGGGACAGTAAAACAAGAGACCCAGTACTTC.

The gene calls are TRBV29-1 and TRBJ1-2; tentative D call: TRBD1 (6 bases). Between the trimmed V and J ends, which lost 1 base and 2 bases, there was a span of 8 bases. Germline V gene data show CDR1 as SQVTM and CDR2 as ANQGSEA. The CDR3 runs to 13 residues. CDR3 sequence: CSVEGTDNYGYTF. CDR3 DNA: TGCAGCGTTGAAGGGACAGACAACTATGGCTACACCTTC.

A few counts support this clone. This chain uses TRBV4-2 with TRBJ2-2; TRBD2 matches at 10 bases. The CDR3 totals 18 residues. Germline loops: CDR1 LGHNA, CDR2 YNFKEQ. V lost 0 bases and J lost 3; bases outside the gene matches: 7. For the CDR3, the DNA is TGTGCCAGCAGCCAAGAAACTAGCGGGACGAGGGACACCGGGGAGCTGTTTTTT. This gives the protein CASSQETSGTRDTGELFF.

The rearrangement uses TRBV7-9 and TRBJ2-7; no clear D gene. In germline, CDR1 is SEHNR, CDR2 FQNEAQ (reference sequence). The CDR3 extends over 12 amino acids. Trimming left V 3 bases short and J 3 bases short, with 6 bases between. The CDR3 here is CASSLEIYEQYF. CDR3 coding DNA: TGTGCCAGCAGCTTGGAGATCTACGAGCAGTACTTC.

The V gene is TRBV5-1, the J gene TRBJ1-1, with 7 bases lining up with TRBD1. Germline V gives CDR1 SGHRS, CDR2 YFSETQ. The CDR3 is made up of 16 amino acids. The junction had 12 bases not matched to a gene; V was cut back by 4 bases and J by 3 bases. The CDR3 loop is CASSHDRDRTDTEAFF. The CDR3 bases are TGCGCCAGCAGCCACGACAGGGATCGTACGGACACTGAAGCTTTCTTT. The full variable domain, in which reference TRBV5-1 and TRBJ1-1 provide the parts outside the CDR3, is KAGVTQTPRYLIKTRGQQVTLSCSPISGHRSVSWYQQTPGQGLQFLFEYFSETQRNKGNFPGRFSGRQFSNSRSEMNVSTLELGDSALYLCASSHDRDRTDTEAFFGQGTRLTVV.

In its sample, this clone was seen a few times. The chain recombines TRBV30 with TRBJ2-5, with TRBD2 matching 9 bases. CDR1 and CDR2 (germline): GTSNPN, SVGIG (reference sequence). CDR3 length equals 14 residues. The J segment lost 2 bases and the V segment lost 1 base, leaving 2 bases of the junction unmatched. DNA for the CDR3: TGTGCCTGGAGTGGCGGGAGGGGGCAAGAGACCCAGTACTTC. Translation: CAWSGGRGQETQYF.

V usage is TRBV30 and J usage is TRBJ2-7; D is ambiguous. The V end lost 1 base, the J end lost 2 bases, and 12 bases lay between the germline ends. The CDR3 totals 14 residues. Germline V gives CDR1 GTSNPN, CDR2 SVGIG (reference sequence). The CDR3 bases are TGTGCCTGGAGTGCAGCGAACCTACCCTACGAGCAGTACTTC. Encoded protein: CAWSAANLPYEQYF.

V is TRBV13 and J is TRBJ2-7; 13 bases map to TRBD2. CDR3 length: 17 amino acids. After removal of 5 bases from V and 3 bases from J, the junction contained 10 bases not matched to a gene. The germline V gene has CDR1 PRHDT and CDR2 FYEKMQ (reference sequence). The CDR3 DNA reads as TGTGCCAGCAGCGCAATTACCGGGACTAGCGGGAACTACGAGCAGTACTTC. As protein: CASSAITGTSGNYEQYF.

The DNA of the CDR3 is TGTGCCAGCAGTTACGACAGTACCAACTATGGCTACACCTTC. Protein sequence: CASSYDSTNYGYTF. The rearrangement uses TRBV6-5 and TRBJ1-2, with D tentatively TRBD1 (5 bases). In germline, CDR1 is MNHEY, CDR2 SVGAGI. V gave up 2 bases and J gave up 2 bases, with 9 bases separating them. The CDR3 consists of 14 residues.

The count of this clone is one. The V and J genes are TRBV10-3 and TRBJ1-1, with TRBD1 as a possible D gene (5 bases). Trimming stripped 6 bases from V and 1 base from J, with 9 bases between. The CDR3 is made up of 13 amino acids. Germline assignment: CDR1 ENHRY and CDR2 SYGVKD. CDR3 protein: CAIRPQGNTEAFF. CDR3 DNA: TGTGCCATCAGGCCCCAGGGGAACACTGAAGCTTTCTTT.

This clone showed up just once. This chain joins TRBV5-4 and TRBJ1-1; 7 nucleotides align to TRBD1. Germline-derived CDR1 and CDR2 are SGHNT and YYREEE (reference sequence). This CDR3 spans 15 amino acids. J lost 0 bases, V lost 4 bases, and 6 bases had no gene match. CDR3 amino acids: CASSLRGRMNTEAFF. DNA of the CDR3: TGTGCCAGCAGCCTTAGGGGGCGGATGAACACTGAAGCTTTCTTT.

The gene calls are TRBV29-1 and TRBJ1-2; tentative D call: TRBD1 (6 bases). CDR1 and CDR2 (germline): SQVTM, ANQGSEA. CDR3 length: 13 residues. V was shortened by 4 bases and J by 1 base, with 10 bases between the two germline ends. CDR3 protein: CSVVDRLNYGYTF. The CDR3 coding sequence is TGCAGCGTTGTAGACAGGCTTAACTATGGCTACACCTTC.

This chain connects TRBV29-1 to TRBJ2-7; TRBD1 aligns across 7 bases. J gave up 2 bases and V 5 bases, and 3 bases lay outside the gene matches. Looked up from germline, CDR1 is SQVTM and CDR2 is ANQGSEA. The CDR3 sequence is 12 residues long. The CDR3 region is CSVRTGAYEQYF. CDR3 in DNA: TGCAGCGTTAGAACAGGGGCCTACGAGCAGTACTTC.

The rearrangement uses TRBV11-2 and TRBJ1-2; 7 positions agree with TRBD1. V was clipped by 4 bases and J by 0 bases; unmatched bases: 5. From germline, CDR1 is SGHAT and CDR2 FQNNGV. The CDR3 contains 15 residues. The CDR3 DNA is TGTGCCAGCAGCTCGGACAGGCATTCTAACTATGGCTACACCTTC. This sequence encodes CASSSDRHSNYGYTF.

The chain joins TRBV13 to TRBJ2-7; 8 bases are shared with TRBD1. Looked up from germline, CDR1 is PRHDT and CDR2 is FYEKMQ (reference sequence). This CDR3 spans 15 amino acids. Losses at the gene ends were 2 bases for V and 0 bases for J; bases not matched to a gene: 3. Here the CDR3 reads CASSLPGTGSYEQYF. The CDR3, as DNA: TGTGCCAGCAGCTTACCCGGGACAGGCTCCTACGAGCAGTACTTC.

The rearrangement joins TRBV10-3 to TRBJ2-5; perhaps TRBD2 as D (5 bases). This CDR3 comprises 11 residues. With 3 bases removed from V and 11 bases from J, the gap between germline ends came to 10 bases. Per germline, CDR1 ENHRY and CDR2 SYGVKD. CDR3 nucleotides: TGTGCCATCAGTGACATGAGGGAGCAGTACTTC. It translates to CAISDMREQYF.

The chain uses TRBV15 and TRBJ2-3; perhaps TRBD1 as D (6 bases). The V gene lost 2 bases and the J gene lost 4 bases, with 10 bases spanning the gap. CDR1 LNHNV and CDR2 YYDKDF come from the germline V gene (reference sequence). This CDR3 comprises 14 residues. The CDR3 reads CATSRSQGSDTQYF. In DNA, the CDR3 is TGTGCCACCAGCAGAAGTCAGGGGTCAGATACGCAGTATTTT.

This clone showed up just a few times. The V and J genes are TRBV18 and TRBJ1-2, with D possibly TRBD1 on 5 matching bases. This CDR3 region has 15 residues. Germline V gene data show CDR1 as KGHSH and CDR2 as LQKENI. Between the trimmed V and J ends, which lost 0 bases and 2 bases, there was a span of 10 bases. The CDR3 bases are TGTGCCAGCTCACCACCGTCGGACACGAACTATGGCTACACCTTC. Its translation: CASSPPSDTNYGYTF.